This T cell receptor (beta chain) appears in the sequencing data of a study of vaccination and CD4 T cells after COVID-19. Study summary: Samples taken post-COVID came a median 101 days after diagnosis, ranging from 35 to 161.

An Oncomine TCR Beta short-read assay was used to sequence the DNA from cultured CD4+ T cells. TCRdb re-called the PCR reads with MiXCR, one entry per CDR3 protein. Among roughly 1,300 distinct CDR3 sequences listed, about a fifth were seen once. Whole-study findings and limits: The median proportion of reactive clones detected only post-vaccination in convalescent patients was approximately 90%.

This clonotype has just a few counts. Its antigen is unidentified. Treatment noted: roughly 11-day PBMC culture with coronavirus spike peptide pools or control peptides (ViraFEST assay). During the years 2011-2018, before the COVID-19 pandemic, the unexposed donor's CD4+ T cells were collected. CD4+ T cells were isolated by negative selection after about ten days of culture. What was sequenced was CD4+ T cells from blood, cultured in vitro. This TCR was recovered from a human donor in good health.

The DNA of the CDR3 is TGTGCCAGCAGTTCGGACGGGCTGGGGGAGCTGTTTTTT. Protein sequence: CASSSDGLGELFF. J is TRBJ2-2 and V is TRBV28, with D unresolved. Germline V gene data show CDR1 as MDHEN and CDR2 as SYDVKM. This CDR3 comprises 13 residues. V lost 4 bases and J lost 8, with 11 bases in between.